Listed below are T cell receptor beta chains from one sample, sequenced in a study. TCRdb redid the calling of the 5' RACE reads with MiXCR, one entry per CDR3 protein. Of 60,000 to 65,000 distinct CDR3 sequences detected, approximately 31% appear once; the ten largest clones hold 2% to 2.5%. The sequencing input was tumor-infiltrating naive CD4+ T cells sorted from the breast tumor. These receptors were collected from a female donor with breast cancer. The conserved cysteine and the conserved F or W are not part of the CDR3 here. Fields, in order: clone size, V gene, J gene, CDR3 protein. Only part of the rows carry a size: once, few, many, or a class if the clone is expanded.

abundance: few; v_gene: TRBV6-5; j_gene: TRBJ2-1; CDR3aa: ASSYEDRDPWF
abundance: .; v_gene: TRBV7-9; j_gene: TRBJ1-2; CDR3aa: ASSAGTGLFYGYT
abundance: .; v_gene: TRBV7-8; j_gene: TRBJ1-6; CDR3aa: ASSSGGINSPLH
abundance: few; v_gene: TRBV18; j_gene: TRBJ1-1; CDR3aa: ASSPPDRRTEAF
abundance: many; v_gene: TRBV2; j_gene: TRBJ2-2; CDR3aa: ASSEQGVFGELF
abundance: few; v_gene: TRBV29-1; j_gene: TRBJ1-1; CDR3aa: SVVTDGTEAF
abundance: many; v_gene: TRBV20-1; j_gene: TRBJ2-2; CDR3aa: SARDPLARNTGELF
abundance: .; v_gene: TRBV4-1; j_gene: TRBJ1-1; CDR3aa: ASSQEYRVTEAF
abundance: .; v_gene: TRBV28; j_gene: TRBJ1-6; CDR3aa: ASTRTGTGGNSPLH
abundance: .; v_gene: TRBV29-1; j_gene: TRBJ2-7; CDR3aa: SVKTASGPYEQY
abundance: few; v_gene: TRBV20-1; j_gene: TRBJ2-7; CDR3aa: SAPNPGRSSYEQY
abundance: few; v_gene: TRBV5-4; j_gene: TRBJ1-1; CDR3aa: ASSIRGRVTEAF
abundance: .; v_gene: TRBV3-1; j_gene: TRBJ2-2; CDR3aa: ASSQARPGELF
abundance: .; v_gene: TRBV4-3; j_gene: TRBJ2-2; CDR3aa: ASSGAGGAGELF
abundance: few; v_gene: TRBV5-1; j_gene: TRBJ2-7; CDR3aa: ASSLGGGTSIHEQY
abundance: few; v_gene: TRBV7-2; j_gene: TRBJ2-5; CDR3aa: ASSFNPGQETQY
abundance: medium-sized; v_gene: TRBV13; j_gene: TRBJ2-7; CDR3aa: ASSPGGYEQY